This T cell receptor (beta chain) was profiled in a study of T cells in Graves' hyperthyroidism and ophthalmopathy. This clonotype was seen at least ten times. TCR beta CDR3 sequences were amplified from RNA transcripts. The TCR CDR3 first-round RT-PCR relied on the HTBI primer set. Via MiXCR, TCRdb re-called the multiplex PCR reads, giving one row per CDR3 protein. The repertoire holds approximately 510,000 distinct CDR3 sequences, 20% to 25% seen once, with approximately 26% in the top ten. This CDR3 has 12 residues. Germline V gene data show CDR1 as MDHEN and CDR2 as SYDVKM. V was clipped by 5 bases and J by 4 bases, with 8 bases between them.

The source material was blood. The receptor was isolated from a man aged 18 to 30 with Graves' hyperthyroidism. The rearrangement links TRBV28 to TRBJ1-2; D unclear. The CDR3 reads CASSPRPYGYTF. CDR3 in DNA: TGTGCCAGCAGTCCTCGACCCTATGGCTACACCTTC.